These T cell receptor beta chains were read from a single sample in a study of identical twins. TCRdb reanalysed the 5' RACE reads using MiXCR and keeps one entry per CDR3 protein. The sample holds hundreds of thousands of distinct CDR3 sequences; approximately 6.1% are singletons and the top ten take 1.5% to 2%. Sequences were obtained from naive T cells sorted from blood. All receptors derive from a young man in good health. The CDR3 runs from the conserved cysteine through the conserved F or W. A D gene is named only where the DNA matches it firmly. Where a row states a size, it is once, few, many or the class of an expanded clone; other rows omit it.

>TRBJ1-1|-|TRBV3-1|-
TGTGCCAGCAGCCAAGCCGGGGGAGCTTTCTTT
CASSQAGGAFF
>TRBJ2-6|many|TRBV6-2/TRBV6-3|-
TGCGCCAGCAGTGACTCTGGGGCCAACGTCCTGACTTTC
CASSDSGANVLTF
>TRBJ2-7|many|TRBV12-3/TRBV12-4|-
TGTGCCAGCAGTTCGAAAGGGCCGAACTACGAGCAGTACTTC
CASSSKGPNYEQYF
>TRBJ2-1|many|TRBV3-1|-
TGTGCCAGCACCGGCTCGAGCTCCTACAATGAGCAGTTCTTC
CASTGSSSYNEQFF
>TRBJ2-7|-|TRBV27|-
TGTGCCAGCAGTCCTTCTCCGCGGGACCAGAGGAACGAGCAGTACTTC
CASSPSPRDQRNEQYF
>TRBJ2-2|few|TRBV19|-
TGTGCCAGTAGTATTGTGAGGTTCCTGGAAGCCGGGGAGCTGTTTTTT
CASSIVRFLEAGELFF
>TRBJ2-3|many|TRBV5-6|-
TGTGCCAGCAGCACGGACCCGACAGATACGCAGTATTTT
CASSTDPTDTQYF
>TRBJ1-3|many|TRBV7-9|-
TGTGCCAGCAGCTTACGGGACTCTGGAAACACCATATATTTT
CASSLRDSGNTIYF
>TRBJ2-2|-|TRBV5-1|TRBD2
TGCGCCAGCAGCCGGACTAGCGGGGGTTACACCGGGGAGCTGTTTTTT
CASSRTSGGYTGELFF
>TRBJ2-1|many|TRBV29-1|TRBD2
TGCAGCGTTGTTATAGCGGGAGGGTCCTACAATGAGCAGTTCTTC
CSVVIAGGSYNEQFF
>TRBJ1-1|many|TRBV6-1|-
TGTGCCAGCAGGGCCGGTATGAGCAGGAACACTGAAGCTTTCTTT
CASRAGMSRNTEAFF